Each of the 25 T cell receptor beta chains below was sequenced from the same sample in a study of blood T cell repertoires in COVID-19. Assay used: immunoSEQ multiplex PCR; TCRdb lists only in-frame clones, some missing. The table includes over 35,000 clones, roughly 88% detected once. Sequenced: peripheral blood. The receptors come from a man aged 55 to 70 with active COVID-19.

The V gene is TRBV20-1, the J gene TRBJ1-1; the match to TRBD1 covers 7 bases. The CDR3 runs 11 residues. CDR1 DFQATT and CDR2 SNEGSKA come from the germline V gene (reference sequence). Losses at the gene ends were 6 bases for V and 4 bases for J; bases not matched to a gene: 2. The CDR3 sequence is CSAGDSTEAFF. DNA for the CDR3: TGCAGTGCCGGGGACAGCACTGAAGCTTTCTTT.

This chain connects TRBV3-1 (or the pseudogene TRBV3-2) to TRBJ2-2; TRBD2 might be the D (5 bases). Trimming pared 3 bases from V and 6 bases from J, leaving 14 bases between. The germline gives CDR1 LGHDT, CDR2 YNNKEL (reference sequence). This CDR3 contains 15 residues. The CDR3 sequence: CASSHPTSNSGELFF. DNA of the CDR3: TGTGCCAGCAGCCATCCAACTAGTAACTCCGGGGAGCTGTTTTTT.

The chain links TRBV5-6 to TRBJ2-1, with TRBD2 matching 7 bases. The length of the CDR3 is 17 residues. Germline V gene lookup returns CDR1 SGHDT and CDR2 YYEEEE. Trimming cost V 1 base and J 8 bases; bases outside gene matches: 15. In nucleotides, the CDR3 is TGTGCCAGCAGCTTGACTGTGATGACCCATGGGGGGGATGAGCAGTTCTTC. Protein: CASSLTVMTHGGDEQFF.

The CDR3 DNA reads as TGTGCCAGCAGTTGGGACAGGGAGCAGCCCCAGCATTTT. It is translated as CASSWDREQPQHF. The chain links TRBV27 to TRBJ1-5; 9 nucleotides line up with TRBD1. Looked up from germline, CDR1 is MNHEY and CDR2 is SMNVEV (reference sequence). The CDR3 consists of 13 residues. With 4 bases clipped from V and 7 bases from J, the junction kept 2 bases outside the gene matches.

V and J are TRBV10-3 and TRBJ1-1; D remains ambiguous. The CDR3 is 15 amino acids. Germline values: CDR1 ENHRY, CDR2 SYGVKD. Trimming removed 4 bases at V and 4 bases at J, with 16 bases between. The CDR3 region is CAISVAVLSGTEAFF. CDR3 bases: TGTGCCATCAGTGTAGCAGTTTTGTCGGGCACTGAAGCTTTCTTT.

The V gene is TRBV12-5, the J gene TRBJ1-3, with 7 bases identical to TRBD1. Germline loops: CDR1 LGHNT, CDR2 FRNRAP. Losses at the gene ends were 0 bases for V and 1 base for J; bases not matched to a gene: 3. The CDR3 loop spans 16 amino acids. The CDR3 sequence is CASGLVLTGSGNTIYF. The CDR3 DNA is TGTGCTAGTGGTTTGGTTTTGACAGGGTCTGGAAACACCATATATTTT.

The V and J genes are TRBV6-2 or TRBV6-3 and TRBJ2-6; D is perhaps TRBD2 (6 bases). The germline gives CDR1 MNHEY, CDR2 SVGEGT. This CDR3 has 17 amino acids. V dropped 4 bases and J dropped 3 bases, with 16 bases sitting between them. The CDR3 DNA reads as TGTGCCAGCAGTTCCTTAGGGACTTGTTGTGGGGCCAACGTCCTGACTTTC. Protein: CASSSLGTCCGANVLTF.

This chain connects TRBV13 to TRBJ2-5; weak D call: TRBD1 (6 bases). This CDR3 has 14 residues. Trimming took off 0 bases at V and 5 bases at J, with 10 bases between the two ends. Germline V gene lookup returns CDR1 PRHDT and CDR2 FYEKMQ (reference sequence). The CDR3 sequence is CASSLGLRGETQYF. The CDR3 DNA is TGTGCCAGCAGCTTAGGCCTAAGGGGGGAGACCCAGTACTTC. Full variable domain (rest looked up from reference TRBV13 and TRBJ2-5): AAGVIQSPRHLIKEKRETATLKCYPIPRHDTVYWYQQGPGQDPQFLISFYEKMQSDKGSIPDRFSAQQFSDYHSELNMSSLELGDSALYFCASSLGLRGETQYFGPGTRLLVL.

The rearrangement uses TRBV11-2 and TRBJ1-1; D possibly corresponds to TRBD1 (5 bases). Trimming shortened V by 1 base and J by 6 bases, and 15 bases separated the two germline ends. Germline CDR1 SGHAT, CDR2 FQNNGV. This CDR3 has 15 amino acids. DNA for the CDR3: TGTGCCAGCAGCTTAGGACAGCCTTCACCCGCTGAAGCTTTCTTT. It codes for CASSLGQPSPAEAFF.

This chain uses TRBV11-2 with TRBJ2-1; 8 bases map to TRBD2. Per the germline V gene, CDR1 is SGHAT and CDR2 is FQNNGV. Trimming removed 5 bases from V and 9 bases from J; junction bases left unmatched: 9. This CDR3 is built from 14 residues. The CDR3 reads CASSPRAGAFEQFF. CDR3 DNA sequence: TGTGCCAGCAGCCCAAGAGCGGGAGCCTTTGAGCAGTTCTTC.

The chain has TRBV7-2 and TRBJ2-3; maybe TRBD2 (5 bases). This CDR3 region has 12 residues. The V gene's germline CDR1 is SGHTA and CDR2 FQGNSA. V was pared by 5 bases and J by 6 bases, with 9 bases between. The chain's CDR3 is CASSQTRDTQYF. The CDR3 nucleotides are TGTGCCAGCAGCCAAACTAGGGATACGCAGTATTTT.

The DNA for the CDR3 is TGTGCCAGCAGTGAAGGGGGGGTTGGCAATCAGCCCCAGCATTTT. Translation gives CASSEGGVGNQPQHF. The chain recombines TRBV2 with TRBJ1-5; the D gene is possibly TRBD1 (5 bases). The germline gives CDR1 SNHLY, CDR2 FYNNEI. The V end lost 1 base, the J end lost 2 bases, and 9 bases lay between the germline ends. CDR3 length: 15 residues.

The gene calls are TRBV24-1 and TRBJ1-1; possibly TRBD1 for D (5 bases). With 0 bases removed from V and 1 base from J, the gap between germline ends came to 8 bases. The V gene's germline CDR1 is KGHDR and CDR2 SFDVKD. This CDR3 spans 15 amino acids. The CDR3 DNA is TGTGCCACCAGTGATTTGGGACACGAGAACACTGAAGCTTTCTTT. It translates to CATSDLGHENTEAFF.

The sample holds one count of this clone. V is TRBV10-3 and J is TRBJ2-5; perhaps TRBD1 as D (5 bases). The V and J ends lost 2 bases and 2 bases respectively, with 6 bases between them. Germline lookup yields CDR1 ENHRY and CDR2 SYGVKD. The CDR3 has 13 amino acids. The CDR3: CAISEGHQETQYF. For the CDR3, the DNA is TGTGCCATCAGTGAGGGACATCAAGAGACCCAGTACTTC.

The chain has TRBV7-8 and TRBJ2-3, with D possibly TRBD2 on 7 matching bases. The CDR3 has 15 residues. Trimming shortened V by 1 base and J by 1 base, and 9 bases separated the two germline ends. Germline assignment: CDR1 SGHVS and CDR2 FQNEAQ. The CDR3 here is CASSLGGGGTDTQYF. CDR3 DNA sequence: TGTGCCAGCAGCTTAGGAGGGGGGGGCACAGATACGCAGTATTTT.

This clone showed up just once. The chain links TRBV7-2 to TRBJ2-3; D gene unclear. This CDR3 comprises 15 residues. From germline, CDR1 is SGHTA and CDR2 FQGNSA. Trimming shortened V by 5 bases and J by 0 bases, and 12 bases separated the two germline ends. The CDR3 reads CASSPLTLSTDTQYF. CDR3 sequence (DNA): TGTGCCAGCAGCCCCCTAACCCTGAGCACAGATACGCAGTATTTT.

The J gene is TRBJ2-3, the V gene TRBV24-1; a possible D gene is TRBD1 (5 bases). CDR3 size: 14 residues. Trimming took off 5 bases at V and 3 bases at J, with 11 bases between the two ends. Germline assignment: CDR1 KGHDR and CDR2 SFDVKD. CDR3 DNA sequence: TGTGCCACCAGTGCCAGGGCTAATACAGATACGCAGTATTTT. Its protein product is CATSARANTDTQYF.

This rearrangement joins TRBV7-2 to TRBJ2-2; D ambiguous. The CDR3 has 13 residues. Germline lookup yields CDR1 SGHTA and CDR2 FQGNSA. Trimming took 4 bases from V and 6 from J, leaving 9 bases between them. In DNA, the CDR3 is TGTGCCAGCAGCTCCCTAGAGGCCGGGGAGCTGTTTTTT. Translation: CASSSLEAGELFF.

The rearrangement joins TRBV11-1 to TRBJ2-1; 11 nucleotides line up with TRBD2. The CDR3 runs 15 residues. Trimming took 7 bases from V and 5 from J; bases not matched to a gene: 7. Germline V CDR1 and CDR2: SGHAT, FQDESV (reference sequence). In DNA, the CDR3 is TGTGCCAGCACCGAAGTGACTAGCGGGAACAATGAGCAGTTCTTC. It is translated as CASTEVTSGNNEQFF.

This chain links TRBV29-1 with TRBJ2-3, with D perhaps matching TRBD2 (5 bases). The germline V and J ends were trimmed by 5 bases and 1 base, with 13 bases remaining between them. The CDR3 is 14 amino acids. Germline V gene lookup returns CDR1 SQVTM and CDR2 ANQGSEA. The CDR3 DNA reads as TGCAGCGTTCAGGTCGGTAGCGGCACAGATACGCAGTATTTT. Its protein is CSVQVGSGTDTQYF.

In nucleotides, the CDR3 is TGCGCCAGCAGCTTGAGGGGTTCCTACAATGAGCAGTTCTTC. Translated, it gives CASSLRGSYNEQFF. The V gene is TRBV5-1, the J gene TRBJ2-1, with D possibly being TRBD1 (5 bases). Germline loops: CDR1 SGHRS, CDR2 YFSETQ. The CDR3 length is 14 residues. V was trimmed by 1 base and J by 1 base, leaving 6 bases between them. Variable domain in full (rest from reference TRBV5-1 and TRBJ2-1): KAGVTQTPRYLIKTRGQQVTLSCSPISGHRSVSWYQQTPGQGLQFLFEYFSETQRNKGNFPGRFSGRQFSNSRSEMNVSTLELGDSALYLCASSLRGSYNEQFFGPGTRLTVL.

This clone was seen only once. This chain connects TRBV14 to TRBJ2-2; D call uncertain. The CDR3 has 17 residues. The germline V gene has CDR1 SGHDN and CDR2 FVKESK. V shed 1 base and J shed 6 bases, with 18 bases lying between them. DNA of the CDR3: TGTGCCAGCAGCCAAGTGGCAATAACTATCGGTTCCGGGGAGCTGTTTTTT. Residues: CASSQVAITIGSGELFF.

The chain combines TRBV5-1 with TRBJ2-4; weak D call: TRBD1 (5 bases). The germline gives CDR1 SGHRS, CDR2 YFSETQ. The CDR3 spans 14 residues. V lost 0 bases and J lost 8, with 12 bases in between. The CDR3 region has the DNA TGCGCCAGCAGCTTGGGTAGGGGTGAGGACATTCAGTACTTC. Its translation: CASSLGRGEDIQYF.

The CDR3 region has the DNA TGTGCCAGCTCACCTGTAAGGAGTAAGACTGAAGCTTTCTTT. It codes for CASSPVRSKTEAFF. The chain recombines TRBV18 with TRBJ1-1; D unresolved. The germline CDR1 and CDR2 sequences are KGHSH and LQKENI. V was clipped by 3 bases and J by 5 bases, with 13 bases between them. The CDR3 covers 14 residues.

The rearrangement joins TRBV6-5 to TRBJ2-7; tentative D call: TRBD2 (5 bases). CDR1 is MNHEY and CDR2 is SVGAGI in the germline V gene. The CDR3 loop spans 13 amino acids. V lost 5 bases, J lost 2 bases, and 10 bases lay in between. The CDR3 nucleotides are TGTGCCAGCAGTCACCCCGGGGCCTACGAGCAGTACTTC. Translated: CASSHPGAYEQYF.